Here is one T cell receptor beta chain with its context. Its antigen is currently not known. One base away there is no much larger clone; base qualities are not given. The library relied on the immunoSEQ multiplex PCR assay. For the multiplex PCR, a mixture combining 60 forward primers for TCR Vbeta segments and 13 reverse primers for TCR Jbeta segments was used. The CDR3 region of rearranged TCR beta genes was amplified from genomic DNA by a multiplex PCR assay. On the Illumina HiSeq System, the amplified TCR beta libraries were sequenced as 87-base-pair reads. In the paper's pipeline: A later analysis counted approximately 84 million unique TCR beta chains across the 690 or so repertoires, and 9.5 million to 11 million of these chains were shared by at least two donors. A nearest-neighbor algorithm error-corrected the raw reads and collapsed the reads into unique sequences, merging closely related sequences to remove PCR and sequencing errors. CDR3 sequences were aligned to IMGT reference sequences to assign V, D and J gene segments. For a sequence to be retained, a match of at least six nucleotides to both a V gene segment and a J gene segment was required. A rearrangement counted as productive if the CDR3 had no stop codons and remained in frame with V and J, and every other rearrangement counted as non-productive. CDR3 was defined according to IMGT convention as the region running from the second conserved V-encoded cysteine to the conserved J-encoded phenylalanine. The earlier analysis of around 640 of the donors excluded sequences that lacked an unambiguous match to a single V gene segment. An earlier analysis of some 610 of the donors called V segments functional above 56.7% productive rearrangements and segregating when the between-donor standard deviation exceeded 5%. A statistical classification framework was developed to diagnose cytomegalovirus status using the catalog of TCR beta chain sequences. In a later analysis, V and J genes were assigned by comparing TCR nucleotide sequences against IMGT/GENE-DB human TR gene sequences. Using the TCRdist pipeline, a later analysis assigned CDR3 sequences along with most-parsimonious VDJ recombination scenarios. In a later analysis, each TCR beta chain was defined by its CDR3 amino acid sequence together with its V-gene family, and reads lacking a unique V-gene family were excluded. To address suspected cross-contamination and a sequencing artifact, a later analysis removed 592 highly shared, low-generation-probability nucleotide sequences. For each public chain, a later analysis derived a clonal expansion index from normalized ranks of inferred template counts within each repertoire. Generation probabilities in a later analysis came from a VDJ recombination model fitted to out-of-frame rearrangements, and those results were checked against IGoR. A later analysis scored TCR-TCR, TCR-HLA and TCR-CMV co-occurrence with hypergeometric tests, applying a repertoire-size bias correction to TCR pairs. False discovery rates were estimated in a later analysis by permuting HLA or CMV assignments 20 times. A later analysis grouped co-occurring TCRs with DBSCAN, adding TCRdist sequence similarity when clustering within HLA-allele-positive subsets. Co-occurrence clustering excluded repertoires with fewer than 30,000 or more than 120,000 public chains, plus five with anomalous nucleotide sharing. TCRdb limited this immuneACCESS table to in-frame rearrangements with V and J called. A share of clones is missing; checked studies link under half to unresolved V genes, and the rest is unexplained. The V and J calls and the clone size are those of that table, but D and trimming were determined from the DNA. Across this sample there are about 180,000 clones, with around 80% seen only once. Of the sample, about 2.5% falls within the top ten clones.

The entry originates in a study of cytomegalovirus exposure and HLA in healthy donors (dated by TCRdb to about 2017). Turning to the overall study: An earlier analysis of roughly 500 of the donors reported approximately 280 Gb of sequence data and 90 million to 120 million unique TCR beta sequences obtained from some 200 million T cells. Besides the first cohort of 500 to 700 subjects, a separate validation cohort made up of around 120 different subjects was used. Class I and class II HLA loci were covered by the typing at four-digit resolution. The study profiled the T cell repertoires of hundreds of subjects by immunosequencing and related them to cytomegalovirus serostatus. The number of typed donors differed by locus: roughly 620-640 for A, B, C, DRB1 and DQB1; approximately 540 for DQA1; 600 to 610 for DPA1; and roughly 470 for DPB1. Among the roughly 400 genotyped donors, about 83% belonged to the genetic ancestry cluster associated with self-reported Caucasian donors. Across under 500 genotyped donors of the cohort, an average of approximately 240,000 unique TCR beta nucleotide sequences per donor were sequenced, and roughly 17% of those sequences were non-productive. Because of strong linkage in the cohort, roughly five DR-DQ haplotypes were treated as single units for association and clustering. Rather than drawing on any new phenotypic data, the later analysis identified candidate immune exposures from TCR beta sequences and the way those sequences occurred across donors. An earlier analysis of approximately 640 of the donors applied high-throughput TCR beta sequencing to assess whether each TCR beta V gene segment acted as functional or pseudogenic. Donor age, sex, ethnicity and CMV serostatus were compiled together with the repertoire data. The study was designed to test whether signatures of past pathogen exposure could be identified by cataloging public T cell receptors. To study patterns of TCR occurrence, a later analysis re-analyzed previously published TCR beta repertoires from 666 donors and added high-resolution HLA genotyping. About 310 gigabases of sequencing data and some 85 million unique TCR sequences were included in an early release covering about 700 HLA-typed donors. In a later genetic analysis, genome-wide SNP genotypes for about three fifths of the roughly 670 donors were used, and that subset was treated as a discovery cohort. High-throughput TCR immunosequencing, statistical association of individual TCRs with disease status, and machine learning were combined to predict cytomegalovirus infection status. All discovery cohort repertoires had been generated using a single sequencing platform. Beyond this particular receptor, the publication reports: In a later genetic analysis, a missense DCLRE1C variant was associated with V-gene and J-gene trimming of TCR beta chains, and the association was replicated in an independent cohort. Most TCR sequences were seen in very few donors, while some public TCRs were found in many individuals. A later analysis associated 16,951 TCR beta sequences with specific HLA alleles at a false discovery rate of 0.05. According to a later analysis, TCR association rates differed among HLA loci, with DRB1 alleles showing the most associated TCRs and HLA-C alleles showing the fewest. In a later analysis, most CMV-associated TCR beta chains were found to appear HLA-restricted, with HLA associations seemingly driven largely by CMV exposure. A later analysis reported that several top co-occurrence clusters appeared linked to parvovirus B19, influenza, CMV and Epstein-Barr virus. An earlier analysis of around 540 of the donors showed that most TCR beta V segments appeared in productive rearrangements either about 87% or about 30% of the time, which broadly matched IMGT annotations. A cluster of highly shared sequence variants was judged likely to represent a technical artifact of the sequencing pipeline. When HLA alleles, especially DR and DQ, strongly co-occurred, TCR associations were difficult to assign to individual alleles. Presence/absence analyses assumed roughly uniform sequencing depth across donors, an assumption that may not hold. CMV serostatus was the only immune exposure information available for the cohort. Linkage disequilibrium might explain the correlated functional status among segregating V segments, but an unknown experimental factor could not be ruled out. HLA typing was unavailable for some donors at each locus, so association tests used only the typed subset. The authors suggested that the approach could potentially be generalized to other disease states and immunological phenotypes. A later analysis found that HLA-associated TCR beta chains were more clonally expanded and had lower generation probabilities than equally common non-associated chains. In vitro tests confirmed that a few of the cytomegalovirus-associated TCR beta chains recognize cytomegalovirus antigens. A further reported finding was that TCR beta sequences accurately predicted the HLA-A and HLA-B alleles for most subjects in the first cohort. Some 15 rarely observed V segments, including chromosome 9 orphons, were excluded from the earlier analysis of approximately 600 of the donors because counts were too low. Compared with the approximately 700-donor mean, donors in an Asian-associated ancestry cluster had fewer N-insertions in productive TCRs, according to a later genetic analysis. In both the original and validation cohorts, the classifier was reported to diagnose cytomegalovirus status with high specificity and sensitivity. The study listed 150 to 200 TCR beta chains as associated with cytomegalovirus. This cohort had only TCR beta chains sequenced, and the lack of alpha or paired-chain data limited which features could be detected.

The cohort comprised around 690 healthy bone marrow donors. Cohort members were all nominally healthy when sampled, although unrecorded immune exposures were likely present. The donor was CMV seropositive and belonged to the group of around 300 seropositive cohort members. Every donor gave a peripheral blood sample, and the peripheral blood mononuclear cells from that sample were used for TCR beta sequencing. The Qiagen DNeasy Blood Extraction Kit was used to extract genomic DNA from the blood cell samples. Sequenced material: PBMCs. This TCR came from a woman aged 25-40 years in good health and CMV-seropositive.

The bases read TGCGCCAGCAGCTTATGGTCCGACAGGGAAAAAGGTGAGCAGTTCTTC. Its protein reads: CASSLWSDREKGEQFF. Recombination connected TRBV5-1 to TRBJ2-1; TRBD1 matches 7 bases in the middle. For this chain, trimming is 2 bases at the V end and 9 bases at the J end, and the number of junction bases without a gene match is 14. As encoded in the germline V gene, CDR1 is SGHRS while CDR2 is YFSETQ. The CDR3 contains 16 residues, cysteine and phenylalanine counted. Just CDR3 DNA is preserved here, 48 bases in frame from base 1. Reference TRBV5-1 and TRBJ2-1 genes cover what lies past the CDR3, so the full variable domain is KAGVTQTPRYLIKTRGQQVTLSCSPISGHRSVSWYQQTPGQGLQFLFEYFSETQRNKGNFPGRFSGRQFSNSRSEMNVSTLELGDSALYLCASSLWSDREKGEQFFGPGTRLTVL.